Each of the 18 T cell receptor beta chains below was sequenced from the same sample in a study of blood T cells in healthy people across ages (dated by TCRdb to about 2015). Receptor libraries were prepared by 5' RACE. TCRdb shows the sequencer as Illumina HiSeq 2500. A second 7 to 11 cycle PCR used a sample-barcoded 5' primer and a J-beta primer mix. TCRdb handled the public reads itself, with Q25 trimming in fastp and clone calling in MiXCR, and kept productive beta chains. Rows are combined by CDR3 protein, so each entry shows the most common genes and DNA. The sample table records about 840,000 distinct CDR3 sequences; almost 30% of these occur just once. Of the sample, roughly 10% falls within the top ten clones. These data were also reused for a study on T cells of mothers and their children.

Sequenced sample: blood. These receptors originate from a woman aged 40 to 50 in good health.

There are many counts of this clonotype. The chain joins TRBV4-3 to TRBJ2-7; unclear D gene. In germline, CDR1 is LGHNA, CDR2 YSLEER. Trimming left V 3 bases short and J 7 bases short, with 7 bases between. This CDR3 contains 11 residues. The CDR3 bases are TGCGCCAGCAGCCAGAATGGGGAGCAGTACTTC. This gives the protein CASSQNGEQYF.

There are a few counts of this clonotype. The chain couples TRBV7-9 to TRBJ2-1, with 10 nucleotides matching TRBD2. The V segment lost 2 bases and the J segment 0 bases; nucleotides outside the gene matches: 13. Looked up from germline, CDR1 is SEHNR and CDR2 is FQNEAQ (reference sequence). The CDR3 extends over 20 amino acids. The CDR3 spells CASSLLEASGGAPSYNEQFF. CDR3 DNA: TGTGCCAGCAGCTTACTTGAAGCCAGCGGGGGGGCCCCCTCCTACAATGAGCAGTTCTTC.

The chain employs TRBV7-9 and TRBJ2-6; D assignment may be TRBD1 or TRBD2 (5 bases each). Germline V CDR1 and CDR2: SEHNR, FQNEAQ (reference sequence). The ends were cut back, 9 bases at V and 0 bases at J, with 9 bases in the middle. The CDR3 covers 14 residues. CDR3 coding DNA: TGTGCCAGGGGGACGCTCTCTGGGGCCAACGTCCTGACTTTC. Translation: CARGTLSGANVLTF.

The sample holds many counts of this clonotype. The genes are TRBV20-1 and TRBJ2-7; D is undetermined. Per the germline V gene, CDR1 is DFQATT and CDR2 is SNEGSKA (reference sequence). V was pared by 3 bases and J by 0 bases, with 6 bases between. CDR3 length equals 12 residues. The CDR3, as DNA: TGCAGTGCTAGTGGCAGCTCCTACGAGCAGTACTTC. As protein: CSASGSSYEQYF.

This clonotype was observed a handful of times. The rearrangement joins TRBV20-1 to TRBJ1-2; D is unclear. There are 14 residues in the CDR3. Trimming cost V 3 bases and J 0 bases, with 11 bases left between them. CDR1 and CDR2 (germline): DFQATT, SNEGSKA (reference sequence). This CDR3 is CSASPEMPNYGYTF. The CDR3 DNA sequence: TGCAGTGCTAGCCCCGAGATGCCTAACTATGGCTACACCTTC.

This clonotype was seen repeatedly, ten times or more. The chain employs TRBV29-1 and TRBJ1-2, with TRBD1 matching 9 bases. V was pared by 7 bases and J by 7 bases, with 10 bases of the junction left unmatched. The germline CDR1 and CDR2 sequences are SQVTM and ANQGSEA. CDR3 length: 13 amino acids. CDR3 protein: CSARTGAGIGYTF. In DNA, the CDR3 is TGCAGCGCCAGGACAGGGGCAGGGATTGGCTACACCTTC.

This rearrangement joins TRBV4-1 to TRBJ2-3, with 11 nucleotides matching TRBD2. The CDR3 consists of 17 residues. The V segment lost 0 bases and the J segment 6 bases; nucleotides outside the gene matches: 8. Germline lookup yields CDR1 MGHRA and CDR2 YSYEKL. CDR3 sequence reads: CASSQDGTSGSWDTQYF. In nucleotides, the CDR3 is TGCGCCAGCAGCCAAGATGGGACTAGCGGAAGTTGGGATACGCAGTATTTT.

The chain recombines TRBV7-2 with TRBJ2-3, with a tentative D call TRBD1 (5 bases). The CDR3 is 17 residues long. Germline CDR1 reads SGHTA; CDR2 reads FQGNSA. V was shortened by 5 bases and J by 0 bases, with 18 bases between the two germline ends. In nucleotides, the CDR3 is TGTGCCAGCAGCCTGGGGCCGGCACACAAAAGCACAGATACGCAGTATTTT. The encoded protein is CASSLGPAHKSTDTQYF.

This clonotype appeared a few times. The CDR3 DNA sequence: TGCAGTGCTAGATTAAGAGAGGGGGGAAACCTAGCGGGGGCCTCCCCTTACCAAGAGACCCAGTACTTC. It specifies CSARLREGGNLAGASPYQETQYF. The chain joins TRBV20-1 to TRBJ2-5, with 10 bases matching TRBD2. After removal of 2 bases from V and 0 bases from J, the junction contained 27 bases not matched to a gene. This CDR3 contains 23 residues. Germline V gene data show CDR1 as DFQATT and CDR2 as SNEGSKA (reference sequence).

The genes are TRBV5-5 and TRBJ1-1, with 7 positions matching TRBD1. Germline trimming cut 4 bases from V and 0 bases from J; bases unmatched to any gene: 9. CDR1 is SGHKS and CDR2 is YYEKEE in the germline V gene (reference sequence). The CDR3 is 16 amino acids. CDR3 nucleotide sequence: TGTGCCAGCAGCCGCGAGCAGGGGGTCGTGAACACTGAAGCTTTCTTT. Its translation is CASSREQGVVNTEAFF.

This clonotype was seen repeatedly, ten times or more. V usage is TRBV20-1 and J usage is TRBJ1-5; 9 nucleotides align to TRBD1. The ends lost 3 bases at V and 4 bases at J; junction bases unmatched: 1. This CDR3 comprises 13 residues. From germline, CDR1 is DFQATT and CDR2 SNEGSKA (reference sequence). The CDR3 DNA reads as TGCAGTGCTAGTGGACAGGGGAATCAGCCCCAGCATTTT. Translation gives CSASGQGNQPQHF.

This sequence joins TRBV7-2 and TRBJ2-3, with 7 bases that match TRBD2. Germline lookup yields CDR1 SGHTA and CDR2 FQGNSA. With V trimmed by 1 base and J by 4 bases, 2 bases remained unmatched. The CDR3 runs 14 residues. The CDR3 region has the DNA TGTGCCAGCAGCTTAGTGCTAGCGGCAGATACGCAGTATTTT. It is translated as CASSLVLAADTQYF.

This clonotype appeared a few times. The CDR3 is CASSPTVEETQYF. Written as DNA, the CDR3 is TGTGCCAGCAGCCCGACAGTCGAAGAGACCCAGTACTTC. The rearrangement links TRBV21-1 to TRBJ2-5; the table's D call TRBD1 went unverified against the DNA. TRBV21-1 is a pseudogene segment. This CDR3 has 13 residues.

A single count supports this clonotype. This chain links TRBV27 with TRBJ2-3, with 7 positions matching TRBD1. The CDR3 length is 14 residues. After removal of 10 bases from V and 2 bases from J, the junction contained 9 bases not matched to a gene. Germline V gene sequence: CDR1 MNHEY, CDR2 SMNVEV (reference sequence). The CDR3 reads CATLGGKDTDTQYF. The CDR3 region has the DNA TGTGCCACCTTAGGGGGCAAGGACACAGATACGCAGTATTTT.

Ten or more counts support this clonotype. The gene calls are TRBV4-3 and TRBJ2-7, with D possibly TRBD2 on 5 matching bases. Germline-derived CDR1 and CDR2 are LGHNA and YSLEER. Trimming shortened V by 1 base and J by 3 bases, and 13 bases separated the two germline ends. The CDR3 totals 15 residues. CDR3 sequence: CASSQGTEAGYEQYF. Here the CDR3 DNA reads TGCGCCAGCAGCCAAGGGACGGAGGCGGGCTACGAGCAGTACTTC.

The genes are TRBV28 and TRBJ2-3, with 10 bases identical to TRBD2. The length of the CDR3 is 15 residues. J was trimmed by 6 bases and V by 5 bases; bases with no gene match: 8. CDR1 and CDR2 (germline): MDHEN, SYDVKM. The DNA of the CDR3 is TGTGCCAGCAGTCCACCGAGCGGGGGGGGGGATACGCAGTATTTT. It specifies CASSPPSGGGDTQYF.

This clonotype was seen at least ten times. The rearrangement joins TRBV11-2 to TRBJ2-5, with D possibly TRBD1 on 7 matching bases. CDR1 and CDR2 from the germline V gene are SGHAT and FQNNGV. V lost 6 bases and J lost 0, with 20 bases in between. The CDR3 spans 17 residues. DNA for the CDR3: TGTGCCAGCAGGCACATTCGGGGGCAGGGGGACCAAGAGACCCAGTACTTC. Encoded protein: CASRHIRGQGDQETQYF.

The chain is built from TRBV20-1 and TRBJ2-7, with TRBD1 matching over 9 bases. Germline trimming cut 6 bases from V and 4 bases from J; bases unmatched to any gene: 7. CDR1 and CDR2 (germline): DFQATT, SNEGSKA (reference sequence). The CDR3 covers 13 residues. DNA of the CDR3: TGCAGTGCCCCGAGGACAGGGGAATACGAGCAGTACTTC. Its protein is CSAPRTGEYEQYF.